This is a list of T cell receptor beta chains from one sample in a study of T-cell memory formation after mild COVID-19. TCRdb independently ran MiXCR on the 5' RACE reads; one entry per CDR3 protein. The sample holds 250,000 to 350,000 distinct CDR3 sequences, approximately 15% seen once. Sequencing was carried out using PBMCs or a T cell subset sorted from them (not recorded which). The receptors here all came from a man younger than 35 who had mild COVID-19 (a few samples of this study predate the infection). Cell type and time point are not known. Both conserved end residues are part of each CDR3. The D gene is left open where the match is weak. The size field is filled for only some rows; it gives once, few, many or a size class.

.	TRBV24-1	few	TRBJ2-2	CATSGTSDGTGELFF	TGTGCCACCAGCGGGACTTCCGATGGCACCGGGGAGCTGTTTTTT
.	TRBV7-2	.	TRBJ2-7	CASTTGRSYEQYF	TGTGCCAGTACCACGGGACGGTCCTACGAGCAGTACTTC
.	TRBV4-3	.	TRBJ2-1	CASSQEGRGDEQFF	TGCGCCAGCAGCCAAGAGGGTCGCGGAGATGAGCAGTTCTTC
.	TRBV4-1	.	TRBJ1-1	CASSQDPAGYRGTEAFF	TGCGCCAGCAGCCAAGATCCGGCAGGGTATCGGGGCACTGAAGCTTTCTTT
.	TRBV6-1	many	TRBJ1-2	CASSEAVWDYGYTF	TGTGCCAGCAGTGAAGCGGTATGGGACTATGGCTACACCTTC
.	TRBV7-8	few	TRBJ1-2	CASSLAHYGYTF	TGTGCCAGCAGCTTAGCCCATTATGGCTACACCTTC
TRBD2	TRBV18	few	TRBJ2-1	CASSPMGGLAGGNEQFF	TGTGCCAGCTCACCAATGGGAGGACTAGCGGGGGGAAATGAGCAGTTCTTC
.	TRBV7-9	few	TRBJ1-1	CASSLPDVAFF	TGTGCCAGCAGCTTGCCCGACGTAGCTTTCTTT
.	TRBV7-2	.	TRBJ1-3	CASSLLAGTFSGNTIYF	TGTGCCAGCAGCTTATTGGCAGGGACTTTCTCTGGAAACACCATATATTTT
.	TRBV7-2	few	TRBJ2-4	CASSLYRRLGAKNIQYF	TGTGCCAGCAGCTTATACCGCCGACTTGGAGCCAAAAACATTCAGTACTTC
.	TRBV12-3/TRBV12-4	.	TRBJ1-4	CASSLQGPNEKLFF	TGTGCCAGCAGTCTCCAGGGGCCTAATGAAAAACTGTTTTTT
.	TRBV12-3/TRBV12-4	.	TRBJ2-5	CASSLASGAGETQYF	TGTGCCAGCAGTTTAGCGTCGGGGGCAGGGGAGACCCAGTACTTC
TRBD2	TRBV19	.	TRBJ2-1	CASSIWASGPYNEQFF	TGTGCCAGTAGTATCTGGGCTAGCGGCCCCTACAATGAGCAGTTCTTC
.	TRBV28	.	TRBJ2-1	CASLERDVSYNEQFF	TGTGCCAGCCTCGAACGGGACGTCTCCTACAATGAGCAGTTCTTC
TRBD2	TRBV7-3	.	TRBJ2-5	CASSLSPTRGGRETQYF	TGTGCCAGCAGCTTATCCCCGACGCGGGGGGGCCGAGAGACCCAGTACTTC
.	TRBV7-9	few	TRBJ1-1	CASSLAPGREAFF	TGTGCCAGCAGCTTAGCGCCGGGTCGTGAAGCTTTCTTT
TRBD1	TRBV7-6	many	TRBJ2-7	CASSAFVDRGENEQYF	TGTGCCAGCAGCGCCTTCGTGGACAGGGGTGAGAACGAGCAGTACTTC